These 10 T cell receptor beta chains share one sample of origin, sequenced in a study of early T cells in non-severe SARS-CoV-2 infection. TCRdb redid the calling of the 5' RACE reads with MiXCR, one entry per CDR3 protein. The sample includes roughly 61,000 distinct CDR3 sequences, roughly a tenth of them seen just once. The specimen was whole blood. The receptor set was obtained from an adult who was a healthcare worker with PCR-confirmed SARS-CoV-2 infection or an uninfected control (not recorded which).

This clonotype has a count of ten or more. The chain's CDR3 is CASSPGTNQPQHF. CDR3 DNA: TGTGCCAGCTCACCCGGTACGAATCAGCCCCAGCATTTT. The J gene is TRBJ1-5, the V gene TRBV18; D not resolved. The germline CDR1 and CDR2 sequences are KGHSH and LQKENI. CDR3 length equals 13 residues. Trimming removed 3 bases at V and 4 bases at J, with 7 bases between.

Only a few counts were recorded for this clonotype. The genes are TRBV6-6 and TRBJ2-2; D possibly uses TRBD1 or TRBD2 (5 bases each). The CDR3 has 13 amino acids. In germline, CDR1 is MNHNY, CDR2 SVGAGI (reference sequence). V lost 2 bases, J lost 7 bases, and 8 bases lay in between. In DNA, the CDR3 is TGTGCCAGCAGTTACGGGGGTTTCGGGGAGCTGTTTTTT. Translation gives CASSYGGFGELFF.

In DNA form, the CDR3 reads TGTGCCAGCAGCTTTGAGGGGGCAAACACAGATACGCAGTATTTT. Translated: CASSFEGANTDTQYF. This chain connects TRBV7-9 to TRBJ2-3, with TRBD1 matching over 7 bases. From germline, CDR1 is SEHNR and CDR2 FQNEAQ (reference sequence). The CDR3 covers 15 residues. The V and J ends lost 3 bases and 2 bases, in that order; junction bases with no gene match: 5. The full variable domain, with the rest looked up from reference TRBV7-9 and TRBJ2-3, is DTGVSQNPRHKITKRGQNVTFRCDPISEHNRLYWYRQTLGQGPEFLTYFQNEAQLEKSRLLSDRFSAERPKGSFSTLEIQRTEQGDSAMYLCASSFEGANTDTQYFGPGTRLTVL.

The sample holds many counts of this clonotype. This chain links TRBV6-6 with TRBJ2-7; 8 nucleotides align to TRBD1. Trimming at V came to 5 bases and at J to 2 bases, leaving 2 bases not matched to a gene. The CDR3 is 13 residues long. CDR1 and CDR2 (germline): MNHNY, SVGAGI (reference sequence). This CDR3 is CASSTQGAYEQYF. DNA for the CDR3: TGTGCCAGCAGTACACAGGGGGCCTACGAGCAGTACTTC.

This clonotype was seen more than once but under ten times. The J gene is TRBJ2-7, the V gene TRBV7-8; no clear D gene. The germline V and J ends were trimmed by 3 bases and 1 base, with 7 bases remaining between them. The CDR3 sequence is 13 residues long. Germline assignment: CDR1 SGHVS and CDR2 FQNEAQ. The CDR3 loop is CASSFGISYEQYF. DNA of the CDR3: TGTGCCAGCAGCTTTGGGATTTCCTACGAGCAGTACTTC.

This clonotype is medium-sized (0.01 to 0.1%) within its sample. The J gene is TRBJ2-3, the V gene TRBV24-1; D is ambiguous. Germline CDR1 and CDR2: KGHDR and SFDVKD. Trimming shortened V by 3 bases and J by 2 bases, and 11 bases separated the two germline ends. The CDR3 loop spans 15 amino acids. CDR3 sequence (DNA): TGTGCCACCAGTGATCGACACGACACCACAGATACGCAGTATTTT. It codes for CATSDRHDTTDTQYF.

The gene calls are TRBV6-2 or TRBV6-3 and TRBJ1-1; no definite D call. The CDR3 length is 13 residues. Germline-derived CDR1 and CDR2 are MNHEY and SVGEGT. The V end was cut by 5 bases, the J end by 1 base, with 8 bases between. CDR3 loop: CASSAVPNTEAFF. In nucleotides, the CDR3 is TGTGCCAGCAGTGCGGTGCCGAACACTGAAGCTTTCTTT.

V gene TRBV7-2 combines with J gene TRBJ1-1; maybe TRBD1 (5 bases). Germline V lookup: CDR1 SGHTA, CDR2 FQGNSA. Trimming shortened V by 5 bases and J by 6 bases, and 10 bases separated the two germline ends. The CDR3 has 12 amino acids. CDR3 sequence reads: CASSTGGPEAFF. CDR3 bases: TGTGCCAGCAGCACAGGAGGTCCTGAAGCTTTCTTT.

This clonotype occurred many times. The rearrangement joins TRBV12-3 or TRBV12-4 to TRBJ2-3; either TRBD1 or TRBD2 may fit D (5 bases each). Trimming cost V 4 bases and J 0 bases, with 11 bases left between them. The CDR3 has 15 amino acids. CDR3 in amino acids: CASSWDQPSTDTQYF. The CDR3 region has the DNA TGTGCCAGCAGTTGGGACCAACCTAGCACAGATACGCAGTATTTT.

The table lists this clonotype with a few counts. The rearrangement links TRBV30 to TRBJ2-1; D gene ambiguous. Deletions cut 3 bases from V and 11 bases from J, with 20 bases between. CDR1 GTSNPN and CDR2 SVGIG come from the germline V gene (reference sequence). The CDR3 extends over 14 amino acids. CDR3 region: CAWRKGTPRNKQFF. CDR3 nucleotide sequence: TGTGCCTGGAGGAAGGGAACCCCTCGTAATAAGCAGTTCTTC.